This TCR beta chain derives from a study of cytomegalovirus exposure and HLA in healthy donors. Whole-study findings and limits: Analysis was performed later, and it showed HLA-associated TCR beta chains to be more clonally expanded than equally common others.

Between the trimmed V and J ends, which lost 1 base and 4 bases, there was a span of 20 bases. The CDR3 is made up of 16 amino acids. Germline V gene sequence: CDR1 SQVTM, CDR2 ANQGSEA. The PCR contained 60 Vbeta and 13 Jbeta primers. Some clones are missing from TCRdb's copy, which holds only in-frame ones; the method was immunoSEQ multiplex PCR. There are 100,000 to 150,000 clones in the sample, with approximately 1% held by the top ten. Comments on this clone: Its antigen is unknown.

The sequence was obtained from a young man in good health and CMV-seronegative. Sequencing used PBMCs. The V call is TRBV29-1, the J call TRBJ2-7, with D possibly TRBD2 on 6 matching bases. CDR3 sequence reads: CSVEGLAGWRAYEQYF. CDR3 bases: TGCAGCGTTGAAGGTCTGGCCGGATGGAGGGCTTACGAGCAGTACTTC.